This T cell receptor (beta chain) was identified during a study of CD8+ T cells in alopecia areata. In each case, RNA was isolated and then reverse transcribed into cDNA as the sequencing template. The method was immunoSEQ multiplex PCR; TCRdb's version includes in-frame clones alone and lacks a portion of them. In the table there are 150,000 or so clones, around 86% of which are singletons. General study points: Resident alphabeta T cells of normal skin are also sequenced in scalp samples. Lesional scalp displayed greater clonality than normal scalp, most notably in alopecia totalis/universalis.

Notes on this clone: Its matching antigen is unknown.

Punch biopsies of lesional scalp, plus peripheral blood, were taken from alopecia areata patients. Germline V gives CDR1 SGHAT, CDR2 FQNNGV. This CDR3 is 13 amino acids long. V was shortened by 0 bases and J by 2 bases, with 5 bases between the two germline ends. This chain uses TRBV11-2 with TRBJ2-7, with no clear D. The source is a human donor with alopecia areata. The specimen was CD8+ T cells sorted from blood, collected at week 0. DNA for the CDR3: TGTGCCAGCAGCTTAGAGGGCCCCTACGAGCAGTACTTC. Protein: CASSLEGPYEQYF.